The 12 T cell receptor beta chains presented below share a single source sample, sequenced in a study of shared clonotypes between healthy human individuals. Profiling relied on immunoSEQ multiplex PCR, and the TCRdb table lists in-frame clones only, not all of them. The sample lists about 820,000 clones, around 93% seen once, with more than 20% in the top ten. Naive CD8 isolation took CD45RO-negative cells positively selected for CCR7 and excluded terminally differentiated effector memory CD45RA+ cells. Sequenced sample: naive CD8+ T cells sorted from blood. The receptors were gathered from a man aged 25 to 45 in good health.

This chain links TRBV4-1 with TRBJ2-3; 9 bases agree with TRBD2. V gave up 2 bases and J gave up 5 bases; unmatched junction bases: 11. Germline V gene lookup returns CDR1 MGHRA and CDR2 YSYEKL. The CDR3 runs 17 residues. In nucleotides, the CDR3 is TGCGCCAGCAGCCAAACGGGACTAGCCGGAGCTATAGATACGCAGTATTTT. It codes for CASSQTGLAGAIDTQYF.

V gene TRBV10-2 combines with J gene TRBJ2-2, with 7 bases identical to TRBD1. V dropped 8 bases and J dropped 5; count of bases not matched to a gene: 2. Germline CDR1 reads WSHSY; CDR2 reads SAAADI. CDR3 length: 12 amino acids. Written as DNA, the CDR3 is TGCGCCAGCTTCAGGGGGACCGGGGAGCTGTTTTTT. Residues: CASFRGTGELFF.

CDR3 region: CASSGGTVREQYF. Written as DNA, the CDR3 is TGTGCCAGCAGTGGGGGGACAGTGCGGGAGCAGTACTTC. The rearrangement joins TRBV2 to TRBJ2-7, with 7 bases aligning to TRBD1. Trimming removed 4 bases from V and 7 bases from J; junction bases left unmatched: 7. Per germline, CDR1 SNHLY and CDR2 FYNNEI. This CDR3 is built from 13 residues. Using reference TRBV2 and TRBJ2-7 for the parts outside the CDR3, the full variable domain is EPEVTQTPSHQVTQMGQEVILRCVPISNHLYFYWYRQILGQKVEFLVSFYNNEISEKSEIFDDQFSVERPDGSNFTLKIRSTKLEDSAMYFCASSGGTVREQYFGPGTRLTVT.

The genes are TRBV5-4 and TRBJ2-3; TRBD2 aligns across 10 bases. The CDR3 length is 16 residues. The ends lost 1 base at V and 3 bases at J; junction bases unmatched: 5. Germline V gene lookup returns CDR1 SGHNT and CDR2 YYREEE (reference sequence). CDR3 sequence: CASSLKLAGDTDTQYF. DNA for the CDR3: TGTGCCAGCAGCTTGAAGCTAGCGGGAGATACAGATACGCAGTATTTT.

This clone was seen a handful of times. The chain employs TRBV30 and TRBJ2-2; D is possibly TRBD1 or TRBD2 (5 bases each). Germline assignment: CDR1 GTSNPN and CDR2 SVGIG (reference sequence). Trimming stripped 4 bases from V and 4 bases from J, with 16 bases between. The CDR3 is 15 amino acids. The CDR3 bases are TGTGCCTGGAAGATGGGACCATCGACCACCGGGGAGCTGTTTTTT. Its protein is CAWKMGPSTTGELFF.

CDR3 sequence reads: CASSLDRLSGNEQFF. The CDR3 DNA follows: TGTGCCAGCAGCTTAGATCGACTGTCAGGCAATGAGCAGTTCTTC. The chain links TRBV11-2 to TRBJ2-1, with D uncertain. The CDR3 has 15 amino acids. V lost 0 bases and J lost 6, with 12 bases in between. Germline V lookup: CDR1 SGHAT, CDR2 FQNNGV.

The chain has TRBV4-3 and TRBJ2-7, with 9 bases aligning to TRBD2. Germline CDR1 reads LGHNA; CDR2 reads YSLEER. The CDR3 totals 16 residues. After removal of 6 bases from V and 4 bases from J, the junction contained 13 bases not matched to a gene. This CDR3 is CASRQKAGGIAYEQYF. In DNA, the CDR3 is TGCGCCAGCAGGCAAAAGGCGGGAGGGATAGCGTACGAGCAGTACTTC.

This chain joins TRBV4-3 and TRBJ2-7; 9 bases align to TRBD1. From germline, CDR1 is LGHNA and CDR2 YSLEER. This CDR3 is 14 amino acids long. Germline trimming cut 1 base from V and 3 bases from J; bases unmatched to any gene: 1. The CDR3 coding sequence is TGCGCCAGCAGCCAAGGGGACAGGGTCTACGAGCAGTACTTC. Residues: CASSQGDRVYEQYF.

The V and J genes are TRBV25-1 and TRBJ2-7; D call uncertain. V was shortened by 10 bases and J by 2 bases, with 12 bases between the two germline ends. The CDR3 extends over 12 amino acids. CDR1 is MGHDK and CDR2 is SYGVNS in the germline V gene. The CDR3 region is CATSEGAYEQYF. In DNA, the CDR3 is TGTGCCACCTCGGAAGGAGCCTACGAGCAGTACTTC.

The CDR3, as DNA: TGTGCCAGCAGCTCAAGCGGGACTCGGGAGACCCAGTACTTC. This gives the protein CASSSSGTRETQYF. This chain joins TRBV11-1 and TRBJ2-5; 7 bases map to TRBD2. J lost 5 bases, V lost 4 bases, and 7 bases had no gene match. Germline V gene sequence: CDR1 SGHAT, CDR2 FQDESV (reference sequence). The CDR3 has 14 amino acids.

The CDR3 bases are TGTGCCAGCAGTTTAGTGGGGAATTCGGGTCAGCCCCAGCATTTT. The encoded protein is CASSLVGNSGQPQHF. The rearrangement uses TRBV27 and TRBJ1-5, with D uncertain. This CDR3 spans 15 amino acids. V lost 2 bases and J lost 6, with 14 bases in between. CDR1 and CDR2 (germline): MNHEY, SMNVEV (reference sequence).

V gene TRBV27 combines with J gene TRBJ2-2; D not certain. CDR1 MNHEY and CDR2 SMNVEV come from the germline V gene (reference sequence). This CDR3 has 14 amino acids. V was shortened by 2 bases and J by 8 bases, with 12 bases between the two germline ends. CDR3 in amino acids: CASSLRNLLGELFF. The CDR3 DNA is TGTGCCAGCAGTTTACGTAATTTGTTGGGGGAGCTGTTTTTT.